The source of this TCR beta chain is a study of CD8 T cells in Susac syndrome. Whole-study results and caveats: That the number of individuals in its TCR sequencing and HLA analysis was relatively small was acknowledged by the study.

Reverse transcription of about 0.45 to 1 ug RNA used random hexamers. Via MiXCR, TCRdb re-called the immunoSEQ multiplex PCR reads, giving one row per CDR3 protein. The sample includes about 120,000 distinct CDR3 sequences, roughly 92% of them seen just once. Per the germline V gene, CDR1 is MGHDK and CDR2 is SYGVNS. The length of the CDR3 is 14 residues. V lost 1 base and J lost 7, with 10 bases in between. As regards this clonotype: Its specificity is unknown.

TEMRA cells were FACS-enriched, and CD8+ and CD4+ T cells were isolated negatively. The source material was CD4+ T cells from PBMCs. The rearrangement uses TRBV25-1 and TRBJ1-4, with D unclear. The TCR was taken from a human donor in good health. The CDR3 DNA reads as TGTGCCAGCAGTGAATCGGTAAGGAGTGAAAAACTGTTTTTT. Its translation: CASSESVRSEKLFF.